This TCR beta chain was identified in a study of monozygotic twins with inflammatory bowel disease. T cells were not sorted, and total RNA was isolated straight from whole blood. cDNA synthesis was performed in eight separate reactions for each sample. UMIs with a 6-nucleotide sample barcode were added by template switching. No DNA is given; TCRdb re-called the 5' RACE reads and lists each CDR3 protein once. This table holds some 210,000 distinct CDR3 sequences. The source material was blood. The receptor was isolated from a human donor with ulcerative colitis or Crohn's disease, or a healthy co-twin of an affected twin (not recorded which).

The CDR3 protein is CASSSENYGYTF. V is TRBV5-1 and J is TRBJ1-2. The CDR3 sequence is 12 residues long. Germline values: CDR1 SGHRS, CDR2 YFSETQ.